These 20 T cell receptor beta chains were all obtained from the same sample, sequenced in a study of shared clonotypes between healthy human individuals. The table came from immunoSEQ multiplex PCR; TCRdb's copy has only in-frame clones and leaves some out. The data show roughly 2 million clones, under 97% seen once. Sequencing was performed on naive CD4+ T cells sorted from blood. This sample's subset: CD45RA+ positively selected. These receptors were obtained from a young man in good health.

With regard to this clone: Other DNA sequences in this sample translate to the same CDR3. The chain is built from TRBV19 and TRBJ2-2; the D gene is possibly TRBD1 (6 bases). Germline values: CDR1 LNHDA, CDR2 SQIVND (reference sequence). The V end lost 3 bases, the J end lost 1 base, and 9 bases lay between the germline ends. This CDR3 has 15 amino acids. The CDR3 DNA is TGTGCCAGTAGTATCTCCAGGGGGAACACCGGGGAGCTGTTTTTT. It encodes CASSISRGNTGELFF.

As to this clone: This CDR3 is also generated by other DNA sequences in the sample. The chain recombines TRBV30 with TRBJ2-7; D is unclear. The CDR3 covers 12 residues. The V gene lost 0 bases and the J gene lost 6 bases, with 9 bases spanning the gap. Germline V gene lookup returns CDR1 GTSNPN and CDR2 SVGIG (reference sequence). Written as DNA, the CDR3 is TGTGCCTGGAGTGTACTCTCCGCCGAGCAGTACTTC. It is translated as CAWSVLSAEQYF. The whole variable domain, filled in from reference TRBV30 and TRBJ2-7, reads SQTIHQWPATLVQPVGSPLSLECTVEGTSNPNLYWYRQAAGRGLQLLFYSVGIGQISSEVPQNLSASRPQDRQFILSSKKLLLSDSGFYLCAWSVLSAEQYFGPGTRLTVT.

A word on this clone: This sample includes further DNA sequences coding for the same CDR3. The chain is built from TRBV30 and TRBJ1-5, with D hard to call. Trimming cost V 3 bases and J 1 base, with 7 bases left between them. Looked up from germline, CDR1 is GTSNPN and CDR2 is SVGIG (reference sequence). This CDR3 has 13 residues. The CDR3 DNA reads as TGTGCCTGGAGCTCGGACAGCAATCAGCCCCAGCATTTT. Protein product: CAWSSDSNQPQHF.

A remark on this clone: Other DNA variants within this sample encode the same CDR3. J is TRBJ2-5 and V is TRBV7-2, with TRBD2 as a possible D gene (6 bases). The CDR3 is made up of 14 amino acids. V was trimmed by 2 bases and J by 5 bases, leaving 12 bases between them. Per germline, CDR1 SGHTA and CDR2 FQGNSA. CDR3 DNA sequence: TGTGCCAGCAGCTTAAGTCCAGGAGGGGAGACCCAGTACTTC. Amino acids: CASSLSPGGETQYF.

The CDR3 DNA reads as TGCAGCGTTGAACCTCGACAGGGCAGTGGAAACACCATATATTTT. The encoded protein is CSVEPRQGSGNTIYF. This chain uses TRBV29-1 with TRBJ1-3; 7 nucleotides line up with TRBD1. This CDR3 comprises 15 residues. V shed 2 bases and J 3 bases; nucleotides not matched to a gene: 7. The V gene's germline CDR1 is SQVTM and CDR2 ANQGSEA.

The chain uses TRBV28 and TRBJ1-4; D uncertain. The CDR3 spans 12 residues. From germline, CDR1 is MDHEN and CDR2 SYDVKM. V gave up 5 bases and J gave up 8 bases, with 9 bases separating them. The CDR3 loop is CASSRGGEKLFF. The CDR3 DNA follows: TGTGCCAGCAGTCGGGGAGGGGAAAAACTGTTTTTT.

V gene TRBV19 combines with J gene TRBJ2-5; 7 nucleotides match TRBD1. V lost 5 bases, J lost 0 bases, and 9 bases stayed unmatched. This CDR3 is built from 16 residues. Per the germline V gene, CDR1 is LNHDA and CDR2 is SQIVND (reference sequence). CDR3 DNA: TGTGCCAGTAGTGAGGGACAGCAGAGCTACCAAGAGACCCAGTACTTC. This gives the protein CASSEGQQSYQETQYF.

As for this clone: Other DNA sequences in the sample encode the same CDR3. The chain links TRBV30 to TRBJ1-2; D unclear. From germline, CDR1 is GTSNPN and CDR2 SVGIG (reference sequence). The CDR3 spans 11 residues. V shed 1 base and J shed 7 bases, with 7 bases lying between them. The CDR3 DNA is TGTGCCTGGAGTGCAGGTTCTGGCTACACCTTC. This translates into CAWSAGSGYTF.

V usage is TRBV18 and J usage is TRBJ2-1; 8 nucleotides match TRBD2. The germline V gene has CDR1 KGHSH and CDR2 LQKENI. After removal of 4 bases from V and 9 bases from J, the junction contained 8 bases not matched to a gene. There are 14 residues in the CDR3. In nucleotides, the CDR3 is TGTGCCAGCTCACAGCGGGAGAGGTCTGGTGAGCAGTTCTTC. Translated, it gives CASSQRERSGEQFF.

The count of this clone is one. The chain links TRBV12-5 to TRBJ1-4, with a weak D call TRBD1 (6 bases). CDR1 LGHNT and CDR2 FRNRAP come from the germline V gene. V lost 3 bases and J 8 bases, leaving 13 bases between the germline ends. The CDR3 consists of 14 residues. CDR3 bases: TGTGCTAGTGGTTTAAACAGGGAACAAGAAAAACTGTTTTTT. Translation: CASGLNREQEKLFF.

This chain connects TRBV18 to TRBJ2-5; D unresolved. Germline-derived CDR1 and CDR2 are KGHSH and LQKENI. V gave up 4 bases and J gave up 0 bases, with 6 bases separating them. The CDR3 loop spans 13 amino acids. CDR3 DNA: TGTGCCAGCTCACAGATATACCAAGAGACCCAGTACTTC. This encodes CASSQIYQETQYF.

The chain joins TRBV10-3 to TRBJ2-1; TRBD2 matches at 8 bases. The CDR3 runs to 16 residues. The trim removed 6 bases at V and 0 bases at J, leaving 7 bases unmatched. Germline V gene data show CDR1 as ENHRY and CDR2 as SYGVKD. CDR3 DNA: TGTGCCATCAGGGAGAGCGGGGGCAGCTCCTACAATGAGCAGTTCTTC. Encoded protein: CAIRESGGSSYNEQFF.

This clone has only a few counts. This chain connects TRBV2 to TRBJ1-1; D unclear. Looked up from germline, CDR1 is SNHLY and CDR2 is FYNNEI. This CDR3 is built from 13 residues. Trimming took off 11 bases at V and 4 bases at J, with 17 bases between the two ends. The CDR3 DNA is TGTGCCGGCCGAAATCCGTCTGGCACTGAAGCTTTCTTT. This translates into CAGRNPSGTEAFF.

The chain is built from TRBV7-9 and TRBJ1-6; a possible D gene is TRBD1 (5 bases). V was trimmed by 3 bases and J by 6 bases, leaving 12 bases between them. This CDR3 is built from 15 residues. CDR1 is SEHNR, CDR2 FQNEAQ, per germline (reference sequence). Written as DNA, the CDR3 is TGTGCCAGCAGCTTGGGGGAAACCCGTAATTCACCCCTCCACTTT. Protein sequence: CASSLGETRNSPLHF. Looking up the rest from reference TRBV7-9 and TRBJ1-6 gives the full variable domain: DTGVSQNPRHKITKRGQNVTFRCDPISEHNRLYWYRQTLGQGPEFLTYFQNEAQLEKSRLLSDRFSAERPKGSFSTLEIQRTEQGDSAMYLCASSLGETRNSPLHFGNGTRLTVT.

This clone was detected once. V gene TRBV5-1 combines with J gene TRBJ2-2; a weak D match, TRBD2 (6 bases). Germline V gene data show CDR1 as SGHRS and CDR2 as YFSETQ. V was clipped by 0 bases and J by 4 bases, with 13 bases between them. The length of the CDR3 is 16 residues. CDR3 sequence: CASSLAQGGTTGELFF. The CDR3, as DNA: TGCGCCAGCAGCTTGGCCCAAGGCGGGACCACCGGGGAGCTGTTTTTT.

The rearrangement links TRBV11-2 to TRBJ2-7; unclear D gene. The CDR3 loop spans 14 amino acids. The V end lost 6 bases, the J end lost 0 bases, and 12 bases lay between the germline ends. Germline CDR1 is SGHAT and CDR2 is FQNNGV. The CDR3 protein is CASRPTESSYEQYF. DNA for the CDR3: TGTGCCAGCAGACCAACAGAGAGCTCCTACGAGCAGTACTTC.

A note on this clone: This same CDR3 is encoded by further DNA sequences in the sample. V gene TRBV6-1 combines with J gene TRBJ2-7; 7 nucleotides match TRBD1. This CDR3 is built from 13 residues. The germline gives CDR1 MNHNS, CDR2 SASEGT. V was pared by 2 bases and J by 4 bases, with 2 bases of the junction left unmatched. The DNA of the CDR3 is TGTGCCAGCAGTGAAAGGGGGCGGTACGAGCAGTACTTC. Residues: CASSERGRYEQYF.

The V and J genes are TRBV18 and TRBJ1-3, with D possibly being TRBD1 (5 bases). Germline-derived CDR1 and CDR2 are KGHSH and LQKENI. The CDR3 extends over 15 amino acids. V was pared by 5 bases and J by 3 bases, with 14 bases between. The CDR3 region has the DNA TGTGCCAGCTCAGCGGTGGGGGATTATGGAAACACCATATATTTT. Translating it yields CASSAVGDYGNTIYF.

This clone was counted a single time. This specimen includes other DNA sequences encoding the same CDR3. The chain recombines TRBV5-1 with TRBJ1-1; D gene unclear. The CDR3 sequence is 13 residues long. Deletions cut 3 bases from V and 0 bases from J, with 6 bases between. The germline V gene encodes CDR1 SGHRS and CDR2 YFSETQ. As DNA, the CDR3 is TGCGCCAGCAGCTCTGACCTGAACACTGAAGCTTTCTTT. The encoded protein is CASSSDLNTEAFF.

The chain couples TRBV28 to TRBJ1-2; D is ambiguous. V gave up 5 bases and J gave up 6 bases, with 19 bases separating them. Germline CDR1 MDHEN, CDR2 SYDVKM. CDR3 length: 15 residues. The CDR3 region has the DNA TGTGCCAGCAGTACTGCCCAGTCGGGTAGCCATGGCTACACCTTC. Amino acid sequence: CASSTAQSGSHGYTF.